This TCR beta chain is drawn from a study of T-cell reconstitution after alpha-beta-depleted transplantation in children. In its sample, this clonotype was seen many times. This CDR3 comprises 14 residues. V was cut by 3 bases and J by 0 bases, with 9 bases left in between. Researchers prepared the TCRbeta library using unique molecular identifiers, the study reports. From the PCR reads, TCRdb called clonotypes with MiXCR, one entry per CDR3 protein. Among a few hundred thousand distinct CDR3 sequences listed, around 9.7% were seen once. The chain carries TRBV12-3 or TRBV12-4 and TRBJ2-7; D is possibly TRBD2 (6 bases). The receptor was isolated from a human donor who donated a stem cell graft to a child with SCID. This specimen consisted of PBMCs from the stem cell graft donor, obtained from the stem cell graft. CDR3 sequence (DNA): TGTGCCAGCAGTTTGGGGGGTCCCTCCTACGAGCAGTACTTC. Translation: CASSLGGPSYEQYF.